Sequencing of this T cell receptor (beta chain) was carried out in a study of tissue T cells after allogeneic stem cell transplantation. Profiled with immunoSEQ multiplex PCR; TCRdb holds only in-frame clones, not every one. The table records under 5,000 clones, around 67% of them present only once. The germline gives CDR1 MNHEY, CDR2 SMNVEV (reference sequence). V dropped 5 bases and J dropped 4; count of bases not matched to a gene: 4. The CDR3 contains 14 residues. This chain connects TRBV27 to TRBJ2-7; TRBD2 matches 11 bases. Sequencing was performed on left colon tissue, taken at autopsy. The clonotype comes from an older male donor with lung cancer. The CDR3 DNA sequence: TGTGCCAGCAGTACTAGCGGGAGAGGGTACGAGCAGTACTTC. It specifies CASSTSGRGYEQYF.